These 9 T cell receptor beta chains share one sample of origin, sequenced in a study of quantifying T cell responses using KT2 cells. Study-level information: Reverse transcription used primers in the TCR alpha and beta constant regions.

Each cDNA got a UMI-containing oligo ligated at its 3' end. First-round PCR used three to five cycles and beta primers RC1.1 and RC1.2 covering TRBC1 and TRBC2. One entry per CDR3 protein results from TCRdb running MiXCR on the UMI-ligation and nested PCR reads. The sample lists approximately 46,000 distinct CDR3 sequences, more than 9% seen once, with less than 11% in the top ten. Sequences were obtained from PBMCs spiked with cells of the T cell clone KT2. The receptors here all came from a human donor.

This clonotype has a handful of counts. CDR3 sequence: CSARDNSFGNTIYF. The CDR3 DNA follows: TGCAGTGCTAGAGATAACAGCTTCGGAAACACCATATATTTT. The rearrangement joins TRBV20-1 to TRBJ1-3; no definite D call. Per germline, CDR1 DFQATT and CDR2 SNEGSKA (reference sequence). The V end was cut by 0 bases, the J end by 4 bases, with 10 bases between. The CDR3 has 14 amino acids.

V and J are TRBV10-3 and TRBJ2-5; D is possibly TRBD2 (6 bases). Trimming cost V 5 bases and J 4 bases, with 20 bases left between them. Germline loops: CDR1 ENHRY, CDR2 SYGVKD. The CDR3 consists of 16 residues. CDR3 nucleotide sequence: TGTGCCATCAGTCCGGGCGGTGGGCGGGGAGCAGAGACCCAGTACTTC. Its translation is CAISPGGGRGAETQYF.

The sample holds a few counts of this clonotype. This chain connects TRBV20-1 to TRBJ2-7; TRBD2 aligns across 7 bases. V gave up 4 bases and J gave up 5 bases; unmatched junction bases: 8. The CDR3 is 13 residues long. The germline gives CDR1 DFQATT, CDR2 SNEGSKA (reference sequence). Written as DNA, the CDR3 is TGCAGTGCTAACGGGAGGACGGGCGACGAGCAGTACTTC. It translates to CSANGRTGDEQYF.

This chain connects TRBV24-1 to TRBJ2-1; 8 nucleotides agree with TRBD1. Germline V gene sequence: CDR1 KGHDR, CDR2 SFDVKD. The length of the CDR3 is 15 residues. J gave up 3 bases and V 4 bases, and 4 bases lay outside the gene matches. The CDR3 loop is CATSESGTGYNEQFF. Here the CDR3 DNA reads TGTGCCACCAGTGAGTCCGGGACAGGCTACAATGAGCAGTTCTTC.

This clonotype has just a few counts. CDR3: CASSLRPGPTEAFF. CDR3 bases: TGTGCCAGCAGCTTACGCCCCGGGCCCACTGAAGCTTTCTTT. The genes are TRBV11-2 and TRBJ1-1; no reliable D call. CDR3 length equals 14 residues. V lost 2 bases to trimming and J lost 4 bases, with 11 bases between them. CDR1 and CDR2 from the germline V gene are SGHAT and FQNNGV.

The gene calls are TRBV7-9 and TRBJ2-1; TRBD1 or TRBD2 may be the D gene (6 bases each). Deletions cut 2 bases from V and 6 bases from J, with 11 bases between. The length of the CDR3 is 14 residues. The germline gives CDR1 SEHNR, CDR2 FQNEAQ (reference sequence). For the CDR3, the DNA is TGTGCCAGCAGCTTAATGGGGGGCGGCAATGAGCAGTTCTTC. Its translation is CASSLMGGGNEQFF.

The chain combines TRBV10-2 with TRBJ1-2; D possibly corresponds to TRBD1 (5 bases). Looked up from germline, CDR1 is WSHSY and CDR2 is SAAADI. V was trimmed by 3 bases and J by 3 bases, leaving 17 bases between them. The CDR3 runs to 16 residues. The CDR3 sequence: CASSDTGFKGDYGYTF. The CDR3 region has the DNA TGCGCCAGCAGTGATACAGGCTTCAAGGGAGACTATGGCTACACCTTC.

The CDR3 sequence is CASSFRNLGGETQYF. The CDR3 region has the DNA TGTGCCAGCAGCTTCCGCAACCTAGGCGGAGAGACCCAGTACTTC. The gene calls are TRBV5-4 and TRBJ2-5; D is unresolved. This CDR3 region has 15 residues. Trimming took 2 bases from V and 4 from J, leaving 15 bases between them. CDR1 is SGHNT and CDR2 is YYREEE in the germline V gene (reference sequence).

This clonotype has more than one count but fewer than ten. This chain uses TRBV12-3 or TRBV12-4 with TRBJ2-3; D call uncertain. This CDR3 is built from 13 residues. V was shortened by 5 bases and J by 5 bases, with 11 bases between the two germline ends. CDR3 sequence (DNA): TGTGCCAGCAGTGATTTCTTGGGAGATACGCAGTATTTT. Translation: CASSDFLGDTQYF.